Presented here are 7 T cell receptor beta chains from one specimen sequenced in a study of OX40 agonist ivuxolimab in advanced cancers. Method: immunoSEQ multiplex PCR; TCRdb's copy keeps in-frame clones and lacks some. Among 22,000 or so clones, approximately 91% were seen once, and the ten largest hold roughly 25%. The sample consisted of CD4+ or CD8+ T cells sorted from blood, taken in a trial of the OX40 agonist ivuxolimab. The receptors derive from an adult with an advanced solid tumor such as melanoma, head and neck, liver or kidney cancer.

The rearrangement links TRBV6-5 to TRBJ2-3; D may be TRBD2 (5 bases). The V and J ends lost 2 bases and 1 base respectively, with 10 bases between them. Germline CDR1 and CDR2: MNHEY and SVGAGI. This CDR3 has 15 amino acids. The CDR3: CASSYNSEGTDTQYF. The CDR3 DNA reads TGTGCCAGCAGTTACAATAGCGAGGGCACAGATACGCAGTATTTT.

V is TRBV27 and J is TRBJ1-1; a weak D match, TRBD1 (6 bases). From germline, CDR1 is MNHEY and CDR2 SMNVEV (reference sequence). V lost 3 bases to trimming and J lost 6 bases, with 11 bases between them. The CDR3 runs to 13 residues. CDR3 coding DNA: TGTGCCAGCAGTTTGAACAGGGATGCTGAAGCTTTCTTT. Protein sequence: CASSLNRDAEAFF.

V gene TRBV5-1 combines with J gene TRBJ1-5; D not resolved. The CDR3 is made up of 12 amino acids. CDR1 SGHRS and CDR2 YFSETQ come from the germline V gene. The ends were cut back, 7 bases at V and 2 bases at J, with 7 bases in the middle. CDR3 protein: CASPWRNQPQHF. DNA for the CDR3: TGCGCCAGCCCGTGGCGCAATCAGCCCCAGCATTTT. Full variable domain (outside the CDR3, taken from reference TRBV5-1 and TRBJ1-5): KAGVTQTPRYLIKTRGQQVTLSCSPISGHRSVSWYQQTPGQGLQFLFEYFSETQRNKGNFPGRFSGRQFSNSRSEMNVSTLELGDSALYLCASPWRNQPQHFGDGTRLSIL.

The rearrangement joins TRBV4-3 to TRBJ2-2; TRBD2 matches at 7 bases. The CDR3 contains 17 residues. Germline loops: CDR1 LGHNA, CDR2 YSLEER. V lost 0 bases and J lost 1; bases outside the gene matches: 5. Here the CDR3 DNA reads TGCGCCAGCAGCCAAGATCGCGGCGGGGGGAACACCGGGGAGCTGTTTTTT. Translated, it gives CASSQDRGGGNTGELFF.

The chain carries TRBV13 and TRBJ2-7; 9 bases line up with TRBD2. Trimming at V came to 5 bases and at J to 2 bases, leaving 4 bases not matched to a gene. Germline lookup yields CDR1 PRHDT and CDR2 FYEKMQ (reference sequence). CDR3 size: 14 residues. CDR3 sequence (DNA): TGTGCCAGCAGCAATCGACTAGCGGCCTACGAGCAGTACTTC. This translates into CASSNRLAAYEQYF. Drawing the rest from reference TRBV13 and TRBJ2-7, the complete variable domain is AAGVIQSPRHLIKEKRETATLKCYPIPRHDTVYWYQQGPGQDPQFLISFYEKMQSDKGSIPDRFSAQQFSDYHSELNMSSLELGDSALYFCASSNRLAAYEQYFGPGTRLTVT.

This sequence joins TRBV5-4 and TRBJ1-2; 7 bases map to TRBD1. Per germline, CDR1 SGHNT and CDR2 YYREEE (reference sequence). With V trimmed by 0 bases and J by 4 bases, 6 bases remained unmatched. CDR3 size: 15 residues. Written as DNA, the CDR3 is TGTGCCAGCAGCTTGGAAGGGGGCGGATTCTATGGCTACACCTTC. Protein product: CASSLEGGGFYGYTF.

The rearrangement joins TRBV27 to TRBJ2-7; 10 bases line up with TRBD2. This CDR3 contains 15 residues. Germline-derived CDR1 and CDR2 are MNHEY and SMNVEV (reference sequence). Losses at the gene ends were 2 bases for V and 2 bases for J; bases not matched to a gene: 3. The CDR3 protein is CASSLDGLAAYEQYF. DNA of the CDR3: TGTGCCAGCAGTTTAGACGGACTAGCGGCCTACGAGCAGTACTTC.